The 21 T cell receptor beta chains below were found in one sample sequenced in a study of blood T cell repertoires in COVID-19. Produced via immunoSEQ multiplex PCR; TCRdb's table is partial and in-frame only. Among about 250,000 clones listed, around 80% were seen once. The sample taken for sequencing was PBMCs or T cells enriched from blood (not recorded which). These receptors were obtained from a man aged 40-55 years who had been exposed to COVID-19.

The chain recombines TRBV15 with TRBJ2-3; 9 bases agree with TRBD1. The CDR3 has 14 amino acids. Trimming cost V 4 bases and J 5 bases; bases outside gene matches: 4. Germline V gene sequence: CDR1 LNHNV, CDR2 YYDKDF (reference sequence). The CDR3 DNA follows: TGTGCCACCAGCACCGGGACAGGGAGAGATACGCAGTATTTT. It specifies CATSTGTGRDTQYF.

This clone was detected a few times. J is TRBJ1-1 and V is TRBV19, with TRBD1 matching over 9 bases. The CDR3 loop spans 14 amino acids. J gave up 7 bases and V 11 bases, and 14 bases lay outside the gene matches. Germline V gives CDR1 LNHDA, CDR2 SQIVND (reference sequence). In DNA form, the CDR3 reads TGTGCCTGGAATGGCCGGGACAGGGACATTGAAGCTTTCTTT. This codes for CAWNGRDRDIEAFF. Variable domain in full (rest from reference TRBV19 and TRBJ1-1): DGGITQSPKYLFRKEGQNVTLSCEQNLNHDAMYWYRQDPGQGLRLIYYSQIVNDFQKGDIAEGYSVSREKKESFPLTVTSAQKNPTAFYLCAWNGRDRDIEAFFGQGTRLTVV.

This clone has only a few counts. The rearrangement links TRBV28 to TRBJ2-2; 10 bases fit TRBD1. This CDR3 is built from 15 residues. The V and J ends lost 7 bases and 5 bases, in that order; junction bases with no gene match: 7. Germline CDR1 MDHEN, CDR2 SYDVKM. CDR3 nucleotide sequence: TGTGCCAGCAACCCTCGGACAGGGGGGACCGGGGAGCTGTTTTTT. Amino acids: CASNPRTGGTGELFF.

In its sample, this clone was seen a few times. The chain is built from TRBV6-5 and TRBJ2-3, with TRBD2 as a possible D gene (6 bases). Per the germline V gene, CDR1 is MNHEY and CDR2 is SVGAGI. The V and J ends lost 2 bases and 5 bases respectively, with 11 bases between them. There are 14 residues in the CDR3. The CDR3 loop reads CASSYGGKQDTQYF. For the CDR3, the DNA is TGTGCCAGCAGTTACGGAGGGAAGCAAGATACGCAGTATTTT.

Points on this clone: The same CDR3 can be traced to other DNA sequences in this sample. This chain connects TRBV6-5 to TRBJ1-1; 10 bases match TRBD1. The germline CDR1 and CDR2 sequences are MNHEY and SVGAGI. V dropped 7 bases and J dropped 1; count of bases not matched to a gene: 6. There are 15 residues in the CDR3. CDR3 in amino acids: CASTRTGGRNTEAFF. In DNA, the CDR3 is TGTGCCAGCACACGGACAGGGGGGAGGAACACTGAAGCTTTCTTT.

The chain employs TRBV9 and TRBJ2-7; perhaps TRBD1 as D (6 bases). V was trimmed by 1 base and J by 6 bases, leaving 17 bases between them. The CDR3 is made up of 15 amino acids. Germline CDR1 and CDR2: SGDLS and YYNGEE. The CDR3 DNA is TGTGCCAGCAGCGTACTCGACCAGGGGTCGGGCGAGCAGTACTTC. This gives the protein CASSVLDQGSGEQYF.

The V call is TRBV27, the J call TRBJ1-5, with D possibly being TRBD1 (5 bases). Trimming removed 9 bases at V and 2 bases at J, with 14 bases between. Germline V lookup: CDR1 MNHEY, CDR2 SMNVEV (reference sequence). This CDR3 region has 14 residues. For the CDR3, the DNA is TGTGCCAGTGCGGGGGGTGGGGGCAATCAGCCCCAGCATTTT. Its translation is CASAGGGGNQPQHF.

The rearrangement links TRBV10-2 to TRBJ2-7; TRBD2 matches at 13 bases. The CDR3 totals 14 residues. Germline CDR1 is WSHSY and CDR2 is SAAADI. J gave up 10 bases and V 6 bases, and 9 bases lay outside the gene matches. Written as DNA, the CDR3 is TGCGCCAGCAGGAATAGAGGACTAGCGGGAGAACAGTACTTC. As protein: CASRNRGLAGEQYF.

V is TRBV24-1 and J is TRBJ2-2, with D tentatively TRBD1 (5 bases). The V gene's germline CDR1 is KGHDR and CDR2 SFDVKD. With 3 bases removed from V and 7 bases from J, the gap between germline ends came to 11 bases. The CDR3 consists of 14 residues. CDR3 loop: CATSDTGLGGELFF. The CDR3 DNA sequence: TGTGCCACCAGTGATACAGGTTTGGGCGGGGAGCTGTTTTTT.

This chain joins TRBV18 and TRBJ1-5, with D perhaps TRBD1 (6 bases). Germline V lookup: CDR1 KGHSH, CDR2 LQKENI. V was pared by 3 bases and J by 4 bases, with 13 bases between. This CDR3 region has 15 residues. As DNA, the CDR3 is TGTGCCAGCTCACCTACAGGGTACGAGAATCAGCCCCAGCATTTT. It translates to CASSPTGYENQPQHF.

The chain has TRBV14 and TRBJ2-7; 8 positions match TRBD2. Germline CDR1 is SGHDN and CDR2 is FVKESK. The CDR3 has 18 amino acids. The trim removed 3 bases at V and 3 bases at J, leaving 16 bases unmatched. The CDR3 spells CASSQKVVLSGSDYEQYF. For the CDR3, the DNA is TGTGCCAGCAGCCAGAAGGTGGTCCTAAGCGGGAGTGACTACGAGCAGTACTTC.

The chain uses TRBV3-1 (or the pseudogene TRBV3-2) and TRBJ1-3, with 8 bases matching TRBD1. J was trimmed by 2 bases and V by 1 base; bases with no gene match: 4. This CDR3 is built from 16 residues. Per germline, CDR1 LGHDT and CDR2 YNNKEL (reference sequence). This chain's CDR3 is CASSQARTGPGNTIYF. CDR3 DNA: TGTGCCAGCAGCCAAGCCCGGACAGGGCCTGGAAACACCATATATTTT.

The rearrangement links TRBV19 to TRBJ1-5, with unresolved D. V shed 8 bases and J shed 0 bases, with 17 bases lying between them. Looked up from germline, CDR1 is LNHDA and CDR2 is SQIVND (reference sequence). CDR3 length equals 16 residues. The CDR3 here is CASEDAGRYSNQPQHF. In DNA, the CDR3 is TGTGCCAGTGAGGATGCGGGGAGGTATAGCAATCAGCCCCAGCATTTT.

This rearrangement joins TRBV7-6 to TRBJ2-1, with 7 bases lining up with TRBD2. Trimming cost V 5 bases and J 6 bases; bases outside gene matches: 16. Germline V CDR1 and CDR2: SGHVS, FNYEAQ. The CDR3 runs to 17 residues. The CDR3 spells CASSPSEGGPISNEQFF. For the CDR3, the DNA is TGTGCCAGCAGCCCCTCCGAGGGAGGGCCTATTAGCAATGAGCAGTTCTTC.

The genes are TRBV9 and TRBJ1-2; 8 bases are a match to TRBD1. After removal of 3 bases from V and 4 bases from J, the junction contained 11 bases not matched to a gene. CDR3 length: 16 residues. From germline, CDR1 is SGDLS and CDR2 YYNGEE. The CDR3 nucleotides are TGTGCCAGCAGCGAAACAGAGCCGGGACAGGCCTATGGCTACACCTTC. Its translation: CASSETEPGQAYGYTF.

The DNA of the CDR3 is TGTGCCACCAGAGCAGCGGGAGCCTCCTACAATGAGCAGTTCTTC. Its protein is CATRAAGASYNEQFF. J is TRBJ2-1 and V is TRBV24-1; 8 bases align to TRBD2. The CDR3 has 15 residues. CDR1 KGHDR and CDR2 SFDVKD come from the germline V gene. The V and J ends lost 7 bases and 0 bases, in that order; junction bases with no gene match: 4.

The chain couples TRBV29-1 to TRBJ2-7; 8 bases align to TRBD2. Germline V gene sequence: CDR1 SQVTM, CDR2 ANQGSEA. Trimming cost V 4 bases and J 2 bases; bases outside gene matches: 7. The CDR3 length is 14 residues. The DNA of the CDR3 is TGCAGCGTTGTGTGGACTAGCATAACCTACGAGCAGTACTTC. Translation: CSVVWTSITYEQYF.

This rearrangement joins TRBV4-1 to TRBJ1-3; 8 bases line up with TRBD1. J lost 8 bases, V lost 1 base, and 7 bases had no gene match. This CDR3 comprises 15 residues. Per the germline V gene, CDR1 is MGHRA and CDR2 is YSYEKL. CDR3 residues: CASSQAGTGSDTIYF. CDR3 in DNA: TGCGCCAGCAGCCAAGCCGGGACAGGCTCTGACACCATATATTTT.

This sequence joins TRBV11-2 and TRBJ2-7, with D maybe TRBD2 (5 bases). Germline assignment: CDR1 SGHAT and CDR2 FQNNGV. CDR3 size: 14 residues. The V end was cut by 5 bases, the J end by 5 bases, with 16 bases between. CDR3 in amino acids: CASSLQEVSHEQYF. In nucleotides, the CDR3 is TGTGCCAGCAGCCTTCAGGAGGTGTCCCACGAGCAGTACTTC.

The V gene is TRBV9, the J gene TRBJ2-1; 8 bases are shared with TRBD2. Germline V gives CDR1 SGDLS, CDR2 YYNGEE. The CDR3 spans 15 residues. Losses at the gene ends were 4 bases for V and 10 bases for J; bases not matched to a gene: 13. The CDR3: CASSSRTSRRTEQFF. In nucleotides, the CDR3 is TGTGCCAGCAGCTCCCGGACTAGCCGAAGGACCGAGCAGTTCTTC.

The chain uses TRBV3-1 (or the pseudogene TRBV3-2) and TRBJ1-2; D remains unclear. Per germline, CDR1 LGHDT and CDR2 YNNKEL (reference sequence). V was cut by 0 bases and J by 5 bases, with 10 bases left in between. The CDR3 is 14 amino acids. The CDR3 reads CASSQDTGVYGYTF. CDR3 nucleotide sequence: TGTGCCAGCAGCCAAGATACCGGAGTATATGGCTACACCTTC.